These 2 T cell receptor beta chains originate from one sample sequenced in a study of T cell responses to AZD1222 COVID-19 vaccine. Clones were sequenced by immunoSEQ multiplex PCR, and TCRdb holds only the in-frame ones, with some missing. Among about 59,000 clones, about 88% were seen once, and the ten largest hold approximately 6.1%. The input for sequencing was peripheral blood, taken 28 days after the second AZD1222 dose. The receptor source for this set is an adult who received the AZD1222 COVID-19 vaccine.

The chain carries TRBV6-5 and TRBJ2-5; maybe TRBD1 (6 bases). This CDR3 spans 15 amino acids. V was pared by 7 bases and J by 5 bases, with 20 bases between. Germline CDR1 reads MNHEY; CDR2 reads SVGAGI. CDR3 bases: TGTGCCAGCACTACGGATCTACAGGGCTGGGAGACCCAGTACTTC. It encodes CASTTDLQGWETQYF.

The chain joins TRBV4-1 to TRBJ2-1; TRBD2 might be the D (5 bases). V gave up 1 base and J gave up 4 bases, with 20 bases separating them. The CDR3 spans 18 residues. CDR1 is MGHRA and CDR2 is YSYEKL in the germline V gene. The DNA of the CDR3 is TGCGCCAGCAGCCAAGCGGCCTCCACTAGGATAGGATACAATGAGCAGTTCTTC. Its protein is CASSQAASTRIGYNEQFF.